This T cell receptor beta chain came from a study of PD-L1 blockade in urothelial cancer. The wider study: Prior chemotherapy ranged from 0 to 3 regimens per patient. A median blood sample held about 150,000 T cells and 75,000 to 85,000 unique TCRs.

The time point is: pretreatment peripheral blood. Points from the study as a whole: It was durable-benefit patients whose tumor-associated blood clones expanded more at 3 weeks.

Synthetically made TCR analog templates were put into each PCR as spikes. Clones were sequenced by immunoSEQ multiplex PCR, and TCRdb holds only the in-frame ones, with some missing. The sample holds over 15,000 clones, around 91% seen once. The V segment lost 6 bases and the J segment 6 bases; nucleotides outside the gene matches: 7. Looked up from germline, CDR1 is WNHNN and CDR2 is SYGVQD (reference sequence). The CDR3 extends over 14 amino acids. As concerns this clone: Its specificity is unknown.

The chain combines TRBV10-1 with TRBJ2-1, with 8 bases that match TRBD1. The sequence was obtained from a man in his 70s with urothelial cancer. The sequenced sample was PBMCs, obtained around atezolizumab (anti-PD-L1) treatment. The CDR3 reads CASSPGTGSNEQFF. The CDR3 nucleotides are TGCGCCAGCAGCCCCGGGACAGGAAGCAATGAGCAGTTCTTC.